The rows below give T cell receptor beta chains drawn from one sample of a study of T cells in Graves' hyperthyroidism and ophthalmopathy. TCRdb re-called the multiplex PCR reads through MiXCR, storing one row per CDR3 protein. Among 400,000 to 500,000 distinct CDR3 sequences listed, roughly 13% were seen once. The sequenced sample consisted of blood. Receptor source: a young woman with Graves' hyperthyroidism. Both conserved end residues are trimmed from each CDR3.

v_call cdr3_aa
TRBV5-1 ASLDPGIDTQY
TRBV4-3 ASSQEWREGLTGELF
TRBV6-2/TRBV6-3 ASSGPRSLNEQF
TRBV6-1 ASSDTGYNEQF
TRBV5-1 ASSLGDTQETQY
TRBV20-1 SATEGGYEQY
TRBV11-2 ASSLVWREGPGETQY
TRBV7-2 ASSPRQGGRQNIQY
TRBV3-1 ASSPGTGNNSPLH
TRBV5-1 ASSLYVEETQY
TRBV6-2/TRBV6-3 ASSYQIDRGGSNQPQH
TRBV20-1 SARSYGYT
TRBV7-2 ASSEVPTSSNSPLH
TRBV30 ACSRGMNTEAF
TRBV5-1 ASSPGEGYGYT
TRBV20-1 SARRDSGGAEQF
TRBV20-1 SASKGGGASPGYT
TRBV2 ASGSGTGPAQPQH
TRBV6-1 ASSKDGASSYNEQF
TRBV15 ATSRTYEQY
TRBV5-1 ASSVGAGNTDTQY
TRBV7-3 ASKLAGASDTQY
TRBV11-2 ASSLAYGGLAEDYNEQF
TRBV11-2 ASSLEPGGNTIY
TRBV20-1 SATGTGGRETQY
TRBV7-2 ASSQDTSGSSSYEQY
TRBV2 ASSQGRANEQF
TRBV7-9 ASSLRVGAEKLF
TRBV6-1 ASSRRGTENNEQF
TRBV30 AWSKGDGSYEQY
TRBV7-2 ASSWQGGLSEAF
TRBV10-3 AISEPRLAGMDEQF
TRBV5-1 ASSLSSDEQF
TRBV7-3 ASSLSGREQF
TRBV2 ASSELRQTTSEQY
TRBV3-1 ASSPDRGGNEKLF
TRBV28 ASSLLGTENTEAF
TRBV6-1 ASSVEGDNEQF
TRBV3-1 ASSPQSYEQF
TRBV28 ASSERESYNEQF
TRBV11-3 ASSLGASNEQF
TRBV6-1 ASTDSLALEPQH
TRBV11-3 ASSPRGSVGELF
TRBV3-1 ASSSSAYSPLH
TRBV28 ASRLAGAEVEQF
TRBV7-3 ASSRDRTGTGELF
TRBV4-1 ASSHDEGTDTQY
TRBV7-2 ASSPGGLDTDTQY
TRBV20-1 SAPLGGRRRNQPQH
TRBV9 ASSGSGLNYEQY
TRBV6-1 ASSEGGLVGGYEQY
TRBV20-1 SASRGNDYNEQF
TRBV27 ASSAGSGRGNTQY
TRBV19 ASRDLSGDTQY
TRBV6-4 ASSEGPGETQY
TRBV2 ASSEVSEPRAF
TRBV20-1 SAKGLAGLYEQY
TRBV5-1 ASSPGREVDEQF
TRBV20-1 SAITPGTNTEAF